This TCR beta chain stems from a study of T cell repertoires in aging, cancer and after chemotherapy. General study points: These repertoire data do not allow conclusions about immunological memory after chemotherapy.

Multiplex touch-down PCR with TRB-A/B primers amplified rearranged V-D-J TRB sequences. TCRdb ran MiXCR on the multiplex PCR reads and lists one entry per CDR3 protein. The sample includes 7,000 to 9,500 distinct CDR3 sequences, approximately 35% of them seen just once. The template was genomic DNA from peripheral blood, not RNA. With respect to this clonotype: What it recognizes is unknown.

The CDR3 totals 14 residues. Germline CDR1 is SGHNT and CDR2 is YYREEE (reference sequence). Trimming took 0 bases from V and 2 from J, leaving 7 bases between them. The receptor comes from a human donor in good health. The donor label of this sample is uncertain. What was sequenced was blood. The J gene is TRBJ2-3, the V gene TRBV5-4, with D possibly TRBD1 on 6 matching bases. CDR3 region: CASSLGGPTDTQYF. The CDR3 coding sequence is TGTGCCAGCAGCTTGGGGGGGCCCACAGATACGCAGTATTTT.